Listed below are T cell receptor beta chains from one sample, sequenced in a study of PD-1 blockade in classical Hodgkin lymphoma. Using immunoSEQ multiplex PCR, the repertoire was profiled, and TCRdb retains in-frame clones only, with some absent. The table records 34,000 or so clones, 90% to 95% of them present only once. The specimen was CD4+ T cells from blood, collected before the fourth cycle of nivolumab. These TCRs come from a human donor with classical Hodgkin lymphoma. Each CDR3 is given with its conserved first and last residue. D genes are given only for firm matches. Only part of the rows carry a size: once, few, many, or a class if the clone is expanded.

v_call	d_call	clone_size	j_call	cdr3_aa	cdr3_nt
TRBV4-1	NA	NA	TRBJ1-5	CASSQHPIYNQPQHF	TGCGCCAGCAGCCAACATCCAATATACAATCAGCCCCAGCATTTT
TRBV5-1	TRBD1	NA	TRBJ2-2	CASSTTGYTGELFF	TGCGCCAGCAGCACGACAGGGTATACCGGGGAGCTGTTTTTT
TRBV5-4	NA	once	TRBJ1-1	CASSAGVRVNTEAFF	TGTGCCAGCAGCGCCGGGGTCAGGGTGAACACTGAAGCTTTCTTT
TRBV30	NA	NA	TRBJ2-3	CAWSADGSSTDTQYF	TGTGCCTGGAGTGCTGACGGGAGTAGCACAGATACGCAGTATTTT
TRBV5-4	NA	few	TRBJ2-2	CASSFRRSNTGELFF	TGTGCCAGCAGCTTCCGTAGATCGAACACCGGGGAGCTGTTTTTT
TRBV10-3	TRBD2	NA	TRBJ2-4	CATGGGKTSLGGIQYF	TGTGCCACGGGGGGGGGAAAGACTAGCCTTGGAGGAATTCAGTACTTC
TRBV30	NA	NA	TRBJ1-1	CAWSRQANTEAFF	TGTGCCTGGAGCCGACAGGCGAACACTGAAGCTTTCTTT
TRBV28	TRBD1	NA	TRBJ2-2	CASSLGTGRDTGELFF	TGTGCCAGCAGCCTCGGGACAGGGAGAGACACCGGGGAGCTGTTTTTT
TRBV5-6	TRBD2	NA	TRBJ2-5	CASSVRLAGGLETQYF	TGTGCCAGCAGCGTACGACTAGCGGGAGGGCTGGAGACCCAGTACTTC
TRBV6-5	TRBD2	NA	TRBJ2-5	CASRRWGGTQETQYF	TGTGCCAGCAGGAGATGGGGAGGGACCCAAGAGACCCAGTACTTC
TRBV6-4	NA	NA	TRBJ2-3	CASSDSPGDTQYF	TGTGCCAGCAGTGACTCGCCAGGAGATACGCAGTATTTT
TRBV6-1	NA	NA	TRBJ2-6	CASSEDRAGANVLTF	TGTGCCAGCAGTGAAGACAGGGCTGGGGCCAACGTCCTGACTTTC
TRBV11-2	TRBD2	NA	TRBJ2-7	CASSPRGTSGRSYEQYF	TGTGCCAGCAGCCCTAGAGGAACTAGCGGGAGGTCCTACGAGCAGTACTTC
TRBV30	TRBD1	NA	TRBJ1-2	CAWSPSGTGFGYTF	TGTGCCTGGAGTCCCTCGGGGACAGGTTTTGGCTACACCTTC
TRBV7-6	NA	NA	TRBJ1-3	CASSLTVLSGNTIYF	TGTGCCAGCAGCTTAACGGTGCTCTCTGGAAACACCATATATTTT
TRBV6-1	NA	NA	TRBJ1-2	CASRPPQGTFYGYTF	TGTGCCAGCAGACCCCCTCAGGGGACCTTCTATGGCTACACCTTC
TRBV10-2	NA	NA	TRBJ1-2	CASSELGFRGPDGYTF	TGCGCCAGCAGTGAGTTAGGATTTCGGGGGCCCGATGGCTACACCTTC
TRBV10-3	NA	once	TRBJ2-1	CAISRVDEQFF	TGTGCCATCAGCAGGGTTGATGAGCAGTTCTTC
TRBV28	NA	NA	TRBJ1-1	CASSRNRAFYVTEAFF	TGTGCCAGCAGTCGAAACAGGGCTTTCTACGTCACTGAAGCTTTCTTT
TRBV5-1	TRBD1	once	TRBJ2-7	CASSWGGQGLVEQYF	TGCGCCAGCAGCTGGGGGGGACAGGGATTAGTTGAGCAGTACTTC
TRBV6-1	NA	NA	TRBJ1-1	CASSVQGFGTEAFF	TGTGCCAGCAGTGTACAGGGCTTTGGCACTGAAGCTTTCTTT
TRBV30	TRBD1	NA	TRBJ2-1	CAWGQGGNEQFF	TGTGCCTGGGGACAGGGGGGGAATGAGCAGTTCTTC
TRBV7-9	TRBD1	NA	TRBJ1-1	CASRERTGTHFFF	TGTGCCAGCAGGGAGAGGACAGGGACTCATTTTTTCTTT
TRBV20-1	NA	NA	TRBJ1-1	CSVRETEAFF	TGCAGTGTTCGGGAGACTGAAGCTTTCTTT
TRBV28	NA	NA	TRBJ2-6	CASSLYRKTWRSGANVLTF	TGTGCCAGCAGTTTATACCGGAAAACATGGAGGTCTGGGGCCAACGTCCTGACTTTC
TRBV5-1	TRBD2	NA	TRBJ2-1	CASSLEFIIAREGPNEQFF	TGCGCCAGCAGCTTGGAGTTTATCATTGCGCGGGAGGGCCCCAATGAGCAGTTCTTC
TRBV28	TRBD1	NA	TRBJ2-5	CASSSRQGALETQYF	TGTGCCAGCAGTTCGCGACAGGGGGCTTTAGAGACCCAGTACTTC
TRBV6-5	NA	NA	TRBJ2-1	CASSRSNLGGNEQFF	TGTGCCAGCAGTCGATCGAACTTAGGGGGCAATGAGCAGTTCTTC
TRBV5-1	TRBD1	NA	TRBJ2-2	CASSLGPGGESGELFF	TGCGCCAGCAGCTTGGGTCCAGGGGGCGAATCCGGGGAGCTGTTTTTT
TRBV30	NA	NA	TRBJ2-7	CAWSVGLSYEQYF	TGTGCCTGGAGTGTAGGGTTGTCCTACGAGCAGTACTTC
TRBV2	TRBD1	NA	TRBJ2-2	CASSGGPGQGSTGELFF	TGTGCCAGCAGTGGGGGACCGGGACAGGGAAGCACCGGGGAGCTGTTTTTT
TRBV5-1	TRBD1	NA	TRBJ1-2	CASGTGTNYGYTF	TGCGCCAGCGGGACAGGGACTAACTATGGCTACACCTTC
TRBV5-1	NA	few	TRBJ2-2	CASSLMNTGELFF	TGCGCCAGCAGCTTAATGAACACCGGGGAGCTGTTTTTT
TRBV7-9	NA	once	TRBJ2-2	CASSSPMGGANTGELFF	TGTGCCAGCAGCTCCCCCATGGGGGGGGCAAACACCGGGGAGCTGTTTTTT
TRBV29-1	NA	NA	TRBJ2-5	CSVAPRVAGTQYF	TGCAGCGTTGCCCCTCGGGTGGCAGGGACCCAGTACTTC
TRBV6-1	NA	NA	TRBJ1-1	CASSEVGATEAFF	TGTGCCAGCAGTGAAGTCGGGGCCACTGAAGCTTTCTTT
TRBV7-8	TRBD2	NA	TRBJ2-5	CASSGLTLAGGKETQYF	TGTGCCAGCAGCGGCTTAACCCTTGCGGGAGGGAAAGAGACCCAGTACTTC
TRBV5-4	NA	NA	TRBJ2-7	CASSFGGRQSSYEQYF	TGTGCCAGCAGCTTCGGGGGCAGGCAGAGCTCCTACGAGCAGTACTTC
TRBV30	NA	NA	TRBJ1-2	CAWSRSSSGYTF	TGTGCCTGGAGTAGAAGCAGTAGCGGCTACACCTTC